This is a list of T cell receptor beta chains from one sample in a study of cytomegalovirus exposure and HLA in healthy donors. TCRdb's table, derived via immunoSEQ multiplex PCR, lists solely in-frame clones and lacks some. This sample has around 68,000 clones, with approximately 85% found just once. Sequences were obtained from PBMCs. Source of these receptors: a female donor in good health and CMV-seronegative. The conserved cysteine and the conserved F or W are not part of the CDR3 here. Fields, in order: J gene, V gene, CDR3 protein.

TRBJ2-7,TRBV7-8,ASRRVAGPYEQY
TRBJ2-6,TRBV11-2,ASRPGQGFTGANGLT
TRBJ2-3,TRBV7-2,ASSFLTAGGRTDTQY
TRBJ1-1,TRBV27,ASSPPPQGRAEAF
TRBJ1-2,TRBV18,ASSPRDSDGYT
TRBJ2-1,TRBV6-4,ASSDWRARRTEQF
TRBJ1-1,TRBV5-1,ASSLEQVATEAF
TRBJ2-5,TRBV7-3,ASSLNGGAETQY
TRBJ2-1,TRBV27,ASSRRAGEGQF
TRBJ1-1,TRBV19,ASSFWAEAF
TRBJ2-2,TRBV14,ASSHLTRNTGELF
.,TRBV6-5,ASSPDRPGVYEQY
TRBJ2-5,TRBV18,ASSPSPWAETQY
TRBJ2-7,TRBV5-6,ASSLGQSYEQY
TRBJ1-2,TRBV4-2,ASSQDQQGARGNYGYT
TRBJ2-5,TRBV29-1,SVLTDPGETQY
TRBJ1-5,TRBV7-2,ASSEDRDHPQH